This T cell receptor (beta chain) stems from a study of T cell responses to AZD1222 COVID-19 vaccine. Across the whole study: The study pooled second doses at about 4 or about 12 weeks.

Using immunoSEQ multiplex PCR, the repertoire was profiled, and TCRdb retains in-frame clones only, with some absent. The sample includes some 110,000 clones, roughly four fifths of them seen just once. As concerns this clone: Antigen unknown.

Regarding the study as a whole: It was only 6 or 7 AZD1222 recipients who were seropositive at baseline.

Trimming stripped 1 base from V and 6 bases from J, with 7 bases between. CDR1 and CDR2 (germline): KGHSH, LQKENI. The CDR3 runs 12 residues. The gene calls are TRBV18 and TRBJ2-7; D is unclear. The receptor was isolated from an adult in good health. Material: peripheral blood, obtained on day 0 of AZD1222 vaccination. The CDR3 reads CASSPQDLEQYF. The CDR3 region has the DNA TGTGCCAGCTCACCACAGGATCTCGAGCAGTACTTC.